This TCR beta chain was sequenced for a study of T-cell reconstitution after alpha-beta-depleted transplantation in children. Study-level results: One year after transplant, T-cell counts and diversity came mostly from newly produced T cells. At around two months after transplant, the alpha-beta T cells were reportedly derived from several hundred expanded clones that came from non-depleted graft cells.

Unique molecular identifiers tagged the TCRbeta library. MiXCR was run by TCRdb on the PCR reads, yielding one entry per CDR3 protein. This table holds a few hundred thousand distinct CDR3 sequences, roughly 43% found once. The CDR3 covers 14 residues. Trimming took 0 bases from V and 4 from J, leaving 10 bases between them. Germline V gene data show CDR1 as LNHNV and CDR2 as YYDKDF (reference sequence). This clonotype was picked up many times. Its antigen remains unknown. The chain links TRBV15 to TRBJ2-7; D uncertain. This TCR was sampled from a girl aged 2-10 years with aplastic anemia, due to receive a stem cell transplant. The sequencing used PBMCs, collected before TCRalphabeta/CD19-depleted stem cell transplant. This CDR3 is CATSRDKGTYEQYF. The DNA of the CDR3 is TGTGCCACCAGCAGAGATAAGGGAACTTACGAGCAGTACTTC.